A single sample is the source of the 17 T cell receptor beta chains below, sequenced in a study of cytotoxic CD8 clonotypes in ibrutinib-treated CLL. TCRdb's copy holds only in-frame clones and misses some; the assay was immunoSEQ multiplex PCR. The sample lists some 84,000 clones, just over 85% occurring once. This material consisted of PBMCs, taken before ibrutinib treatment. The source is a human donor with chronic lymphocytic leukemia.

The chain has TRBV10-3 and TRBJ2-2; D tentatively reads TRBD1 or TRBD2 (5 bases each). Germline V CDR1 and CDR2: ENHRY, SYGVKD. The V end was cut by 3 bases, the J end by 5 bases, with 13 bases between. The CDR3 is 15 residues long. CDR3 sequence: CAISDGAPRTGELFF. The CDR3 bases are TGTGCCATCAGTGACGGGGCCCCGAGAACCGGGGAGCTGTTTTTT.

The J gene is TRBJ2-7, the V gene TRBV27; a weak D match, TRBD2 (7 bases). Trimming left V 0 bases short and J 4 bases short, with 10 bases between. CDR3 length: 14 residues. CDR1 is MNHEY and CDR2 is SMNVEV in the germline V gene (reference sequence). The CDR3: CASSLSRGPYEQYF. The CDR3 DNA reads TGTGCCAGCAGTTTATCGCGGGGGCCGTACGAGCAGTACTTC.

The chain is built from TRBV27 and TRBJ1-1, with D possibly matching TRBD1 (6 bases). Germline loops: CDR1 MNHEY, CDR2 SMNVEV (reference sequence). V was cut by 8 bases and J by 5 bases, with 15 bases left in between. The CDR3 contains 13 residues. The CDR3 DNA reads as TGTGCCAGCCGGCCCGGGGGGCTTACTGAAGCTTTCTTT. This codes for CASRPGGLTEAFF.

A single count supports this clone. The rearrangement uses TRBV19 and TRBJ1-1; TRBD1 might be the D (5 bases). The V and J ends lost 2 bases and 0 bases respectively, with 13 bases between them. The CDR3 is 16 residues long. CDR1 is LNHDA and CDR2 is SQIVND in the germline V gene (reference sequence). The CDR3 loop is CASSIWAGTVNTEAFF. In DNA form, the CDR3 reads TGTGCCAGTAGTATATGGGCCGGGACGGTGAACACTGAAGCTTTCTTT.

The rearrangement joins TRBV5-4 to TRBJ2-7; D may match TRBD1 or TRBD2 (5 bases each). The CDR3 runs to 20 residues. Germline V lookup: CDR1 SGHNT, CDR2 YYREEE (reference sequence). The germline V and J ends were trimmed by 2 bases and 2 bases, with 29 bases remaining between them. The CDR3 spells CASSFGWDLIRPNTTYEQYF. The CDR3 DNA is TGTGCCAGCAGCTTTGGTTGGGACCTGATTCGCCCCAATACAACCTACGAGCAGTACTTC.

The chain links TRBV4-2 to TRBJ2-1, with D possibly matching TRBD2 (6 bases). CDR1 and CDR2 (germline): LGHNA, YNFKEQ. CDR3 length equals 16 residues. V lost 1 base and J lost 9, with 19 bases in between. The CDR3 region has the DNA TGTGCCAGCAGCCAAGTTATCGGCGGGAAATTCGGTGAGCAGTTCTTC. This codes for CASSQVIGGKFGEQFF.

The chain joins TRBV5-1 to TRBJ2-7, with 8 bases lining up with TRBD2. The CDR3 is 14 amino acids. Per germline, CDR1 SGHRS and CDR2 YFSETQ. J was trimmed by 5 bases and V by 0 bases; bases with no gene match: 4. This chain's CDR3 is CASSLVDGRDEQYF. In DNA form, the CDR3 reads TGCGCCAGCAGCTTGGTGGACGGGAGGGACGAGCAGTACTTC.

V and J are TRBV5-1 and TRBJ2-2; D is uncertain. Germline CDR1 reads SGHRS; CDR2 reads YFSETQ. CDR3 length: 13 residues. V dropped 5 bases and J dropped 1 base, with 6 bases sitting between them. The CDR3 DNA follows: TGCGCCAGCAGATCGGGGAACACCGGGGAGCTGTTTTTT. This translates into CASRSGNTGELFF. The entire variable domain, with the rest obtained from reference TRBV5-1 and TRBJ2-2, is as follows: KAGVTQTPRYLIKTRGQQVTLSCSPISGHRSVSWYQQTPGQGLQFLFEYFSETQRNKGNFPGRFSGRQFSNSRSEMNVSTLELGDSALYLCASRSGNTGELFFGEGSRLTVL.

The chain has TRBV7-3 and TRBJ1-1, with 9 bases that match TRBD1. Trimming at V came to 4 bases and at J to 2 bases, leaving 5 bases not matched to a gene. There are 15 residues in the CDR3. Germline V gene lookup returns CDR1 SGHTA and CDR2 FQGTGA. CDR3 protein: CASSWGTGINTEAFF. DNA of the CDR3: TGTGCCAGCAGCTGGGGGACAGGGATTAACACTGAAGCTTTCTTT.

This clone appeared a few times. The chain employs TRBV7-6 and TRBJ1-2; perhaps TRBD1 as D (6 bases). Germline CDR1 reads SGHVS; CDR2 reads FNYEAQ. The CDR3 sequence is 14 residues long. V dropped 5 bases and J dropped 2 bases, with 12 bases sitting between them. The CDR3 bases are TGTGCCAGCAGCCCACAGGGACACAACTATGGCTACACCTTC. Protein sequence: CASSPQGHNYGYTF.

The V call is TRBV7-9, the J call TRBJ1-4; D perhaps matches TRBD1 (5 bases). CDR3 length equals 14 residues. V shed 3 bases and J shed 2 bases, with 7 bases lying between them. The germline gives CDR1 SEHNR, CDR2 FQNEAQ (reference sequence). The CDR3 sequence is CASSLSGTNEKLFF. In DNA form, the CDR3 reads TGTGCCAGCAGCTTGTCAGGGACTAATGAAAAACTGTTTTTT.

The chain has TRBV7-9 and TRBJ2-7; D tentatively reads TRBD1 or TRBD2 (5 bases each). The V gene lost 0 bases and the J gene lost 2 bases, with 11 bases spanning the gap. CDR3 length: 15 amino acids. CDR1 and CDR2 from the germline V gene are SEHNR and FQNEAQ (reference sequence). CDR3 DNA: TGTGCCAGCAGCTTAGCGGGGACGTCAGCCTACGAGCAGTACTTC. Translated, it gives CASSLAGTSAYEQYF. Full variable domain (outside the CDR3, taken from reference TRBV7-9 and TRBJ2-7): DTGVSQNPRHKITKRGQNVTFRCDPISEHNRLYWYRQTLGQGPEFLTYFQNEAQLEKSRLLSDRFSAERPKGSFSTLEIQRTEQGDSAMYLCASSLAGTSAYEQYFGPGTRLTVT.

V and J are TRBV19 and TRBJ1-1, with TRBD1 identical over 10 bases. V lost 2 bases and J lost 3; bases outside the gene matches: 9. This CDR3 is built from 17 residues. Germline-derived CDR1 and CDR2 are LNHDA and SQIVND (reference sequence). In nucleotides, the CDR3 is TGTGCCAGTAGTATAATGAGAAGACAGGGGGCGTACACTGAAGCTTTCTTT. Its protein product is CASSIMRRQGAYTEAFF.

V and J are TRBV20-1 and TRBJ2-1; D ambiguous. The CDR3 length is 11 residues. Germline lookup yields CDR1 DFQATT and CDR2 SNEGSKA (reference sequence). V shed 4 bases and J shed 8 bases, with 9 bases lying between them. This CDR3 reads CSANDFHEQFF. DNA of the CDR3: TGCAGTGCTAATGACTTCCATGAGCAGTTCTTC.

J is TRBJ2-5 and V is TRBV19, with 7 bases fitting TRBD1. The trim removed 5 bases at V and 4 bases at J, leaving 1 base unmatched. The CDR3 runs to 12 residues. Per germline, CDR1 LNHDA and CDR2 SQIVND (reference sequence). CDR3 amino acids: CASSDRVETQYF. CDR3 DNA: TGTGCCAGTAGTGACAGGGTAGAGACCCAGTACTTC.

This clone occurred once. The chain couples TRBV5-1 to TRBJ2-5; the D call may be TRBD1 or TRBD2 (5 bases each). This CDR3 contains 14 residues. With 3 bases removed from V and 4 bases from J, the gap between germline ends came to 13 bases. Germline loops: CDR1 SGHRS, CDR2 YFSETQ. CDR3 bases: TGCGCCAGCAGCTGGCCGGGACGGGCAGAGACCCAGTACTTC. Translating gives CASSWPGRAETQYF.

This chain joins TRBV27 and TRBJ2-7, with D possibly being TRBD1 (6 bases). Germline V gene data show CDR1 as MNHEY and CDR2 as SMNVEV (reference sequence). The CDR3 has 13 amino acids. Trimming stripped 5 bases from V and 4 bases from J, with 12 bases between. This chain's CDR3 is CASSRQVKYEQYF. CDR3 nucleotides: TGTGCCAGCAGTAGACAGGTTAAGTACGAGCAGTACTTC.